These 22 T cell receptor beta chains were all obtained from the same sample, sequenced in a study of CD8 T cells in ankylosing spondylitis. TCRdb reprocessed the 5' RACE reads with MiXCR, giving one entry per CDR3 protein. The sample records about 39,000 distinct CDR3 sequences, approximately 3% being singletons. The sequencing sample was made of blood, either unsorted or a sorted T cell fraction (not recorded which). These receptors originate from a male donor with ankylosing spondylitis or in good health (not recorded which).

Many counts were recorded for this clonotype. The rearrangement links TRBV9 to TRBJ2-5, with 8 bases lining up with TRBD1. This CDR3 comprises 14 residues. Germline V lookup: CDR1 SGDLS, CDR2 YYNGEE. V shed 2 bases and J 5 bases; nucleotides not matched to a gene: 5. The CDR3 here is CASSVQGASETQYF. For the CDR3, the DNA is TGTGCCAGCAGCGTGCAGGGGGCATCGGAGACCCAGTACTTC.

In this sample, this clonotype turned up many times. This CDR3 fails to terminate in the conserved phenylalanine or tryptophan, so it likely reflects a read error. Because the CDR3's place on the DNA is in doubt, the DNA is left out and the CDR3 is given as listed by TCRdb. The chain has TRBV18 and TRBJ1-1; the table gives TRBD1 as D, unverified against the DNA. Counting both end residues, the CDR3 totals 9 amino acids. The germline V gene has CDR1 KGHSH and CDR2 LQKENI. CDR3: CASSRQRLG.

The sample holds many counts of this clonotype. The chain carries TRBV9 and TRBJ2-3; D remains ambiguous. The CDR3 has 15 amino acids. V was pared by 0 bases and J by 0 bases, with 8 bases between. Germline values: CDR1 SGDLS, CDR2 YYNGEE. This CDR3 reads CASSVDRASTDTQYF. The CDR3 region has the DNA TGTGCCAGCAGCGTAGACCGGGCCAGCACAGATACGCAGTATTTT.

This clonotype was counted many times. This chain connects TRBV9 to TRBJ2-5; 11 bases match TRBD1. Losses at the gene ends were 3 bases for V and 5 bases for J; bases not matched to a gene: 9. The CDR3 totals 16 residues. Germline loops: CDR1 SGDLS, CDR2 YYNGEE. CDR3 in DNA: TGTGCCAGCAGCGCCACGGACAGGGGGCTCTGGGAGACCCAGTACTTC. Translation: CASSATDRGLWETQYF.

This clonotype was seen repeatedly, ten times or more. The genes are TRBV9 and TRBJ2-3, with 9 bases matching TRBD2. Germline values: CDR1 SGDLS, CDR2 YYNGEE. The V segment lost 3 bases and the J segment 4 bases; nucleotides outside the gene matches: 12. The CDR3 runs 17 residues. CDR3 DNA sequence: TGTGCCAGCAGCGCCACGCCGGGCGGGAGGGTTGCAGATACGCAGTATTTT. Amino acids: CASSATPGGRVADTQYF.

This clonotype is medium-sized in the sample. This chain links TRBV9 with TRBJ2-5, with TRBD2 matching over 7 bases. Germline CDR1 reads SGDLS; CDR2 reads YYNGEE. Trimming at V came to 4 bases and at J to 3 bases, leaving 3 bases not matched to a gene. The CDR3 is 13 amino acids. The CDR3 spells CASSLGGKETQYF. CDR3 bases: TGTGCCAGCAGCCTCGGGGGGAAAGAGACCCAGTACTTC.

This clonotype was detected many times. The V call is TRBV9, the J call TRBJ2-1, with 10 bases lining up with TRBD2. CDR1 is SGDLS, CDR2 YYNGEE, per germline. The CDR3 extends over 15 amino acids. J was trimmed by 7 bases and V by 0 bases; bases with no gene match: 4. The CDR3 loop reads CASSVASGRMNEQFF. CDR3 DNA: TGTGCCAGCAGCGTAGCTAGCGGGAGAATGAATGAGCAGTTCTTC.

There are many counts of this clonotype. The chain combines TRBV9 with TRBJ2-3; 7 nucleotides agree with TRBD2. J was trimmed by 5 bases and V by 1 base; bases with no gene match: 16. Germline values: CDR1 SGDLS, CDR2 YYNGEE. The CDR3 extends over 18 amino acids. The CDR3 coding sequence is TGTGCCAGCAGCGTATCGACCCGGAGCGGGGTTCAGGTAGATACGCAGTATTTT. This encodes CASSVSTRSGVQVDTQYF.

This clonotype was seen repeatedly, ten times or more. DNA of the CDR3: TGTGCCAGCAGCGTAGAGGCTAGCGGGGGGCGGGGAGATACGCAGTATTTT. It encodes CASSVEASGGRGDTQYF. V and J are TRBV9 and TRBJ2-3; 11 nucleotides agree with TRBD2. This CDR3 is 17 amino acids long. V trimming: 0 bases; J trimming: 5 bases; junction bases outside the gene matches: 8. Germline values: CDR1 SGDLS, CDR2 YYNGEE.

The V and J genes are TRBV9 and TRBJ2-2; 7 bases map to TRBD1. After removal of 5 bases from V and 0 bases from J, the junction contained 4 bases not matched to a gene. The length of the CDR3 is 15 residues. Germline assignment: CDR1 SGDLS and CDR2 YYNGEE. The CDR3 region is CASSPGTANTGELFF. CDR3 coding DNA: TGTGCCAGCAGTCCCGGGACAGCGAACACCGGGGAGCTGTTTTTT. The whole variable domain, remainder taken from reference TRBV9 and TRBJ2-2, is DSGVTQTPKHLITATGQRVTLRCSPRSGDLSVYWYQQSLDQGLQFLIQYYNGEERAKGNILERFSAQQFPDLHSELNLSSLELGDSALYFCASSPGTANTGELFFGEGSRLTVL.

This clonotype was detected many times. The chain couples TRBV9 to TRBJ1-2; 8 bases are shared with TRBD1. Looked up from germline, CDR1 is SGDLS and CDR2 is YYNGEE. The CDR3 totals 12 residues. The V gene end was trimmed by 7 bases and the J gene end by 2 bases; junction bases not matched to a gene: 1. CDR3 DNA sequence: TGTGCCAGCGACAGGGGAAACTATGGCTACACCTTC. Its translation: CASDRGNYGYTF.

This clonotype was detected ten times or more. The rearrangement uses TRBV9 and TRBJ2-2; no firm D call. Germline V gene data show CDR1 as SGDLS and CDR2 as YYNGEE. V lost 0 bases and J 4 bases, leaving 7 bases between the germline ends. The CDR3 length is 14 residues. In DNA form, the CDR3 reads TGTGCCAGCAGCGTAGAAGGCGGCACCGGGGAGCTGTTTTTT. This translates into CASSVEGGTGELFF. Full variable domain (missing parts from reference TRBV9 and TRBJ2-2): DSGVTQTPKHLITATGQRVTLRCSPRSGDLSVYWYQQSLDQGLQFLIQYYNGEERAKGNILERFSAQQFPDLHSELNLSSLELGDSALYFCASSVEGGTGELFFGEGSRLTVL.

This clonotype was recorded many times. This rearrangement joins TRBV9 to TRBJ2-2; D tentatively reads TRBD1 or TRBD2 (5 bases each). The V end was cut by 0 bases, the J end by 4 bases, with 16 bases between. The CDR3 covers 17 residues. From germline, CDR1 is SGDLS and CDR2 YYNGEE. Here the CDR3 DNA reads TGTGCCAGCAGCGTAGCTCCATCCGGGGCCCTCACCGGGGAGCTGTTTTTT. Protein product: CASSVAPSGALTGELFF.

In this sample, this clonotype turned up many times. The V and J genes are TRBV9 and TRBJ2-1; TRBD2 matches at 9 bases. The V gene end was trimmed by 2 bases and the J gene end by 3 bases; junction bases not matched to a gene: 3. Germline CDR1 SGDLS, CDR2 YYNGEE. CDR3 length: 15 residues. Here the CDR3 reads CASSVRLAVYNEQFF. The CDR3 DNA reads TGTGCCAGCAGCGTGAGACTAGCGGTCTACAATGAGCAGTTCTTC.

This clonotype was recorded many times. This rearrangement joins TRBV9 to TRBJ1-5, with TRBD1 as a possible D gene (5 bases). Germline-derived CDR1 and CDR2 are SGDLS and YYNGEE. The CDR3 loop spans 15 amino acids. V lost 4 bases and J lost 4, with 15 bases in between. This CDR3 reads CASSRGGERNQPQHF. The CDR3 DNA sequence: TGTGCCAGCAGCCGGGGGGGGGAACGTAATCAGCCCCAGCATTTT.

This clonotype was recorded many times. The rearrangement uses TRBV9 and TRBJ2-7; the D gene is possibly TRBD2 (5 bases). The germline CDR1 and CDR2 sequences are SGDLS and YYNGEE. Trimming pared 4 bases from V and 0 bases from J, leaving 11 bases between. The CDR3 spans 14 residues. The CDR3 loop is CASSRGLSSYEQYV. The CDR3 nucleotides read TGTGCCAGCAGCCGAGGGCTTAGCTCCTACGAGCAGTACGTC.

There are many counts of this clonotype. This sequence joins TRBV9 and TRBJ2-1; TRBD2 aligns across 10 bases. V shed 5 bases and J 4 bases; nucleotides not matched to a gene: 15. Germline values: CDR1 SGDLS, CDR2 YYNGEE. CDR3 length: 18 amino acids. The CDR3 coding sequence is TGTGCCAGCAGTTTCGGACTAGCGGCGACACGAATTTACAATGAGCAGTTCTTC. Translated, it gives CASSFGLAATRIYNEQFF.

This clonotype was picked up many times. This sequence joins TRBV9 and TRBJ2-1; 11 nucleotides agree with TRBD2. Germline CDR1 reads SGDLS; CDR2 reads YYNGEE. J lost 3 bases, V lost 4 bases, and 9 bases had no gene match. The CDR3 consists of 17 residues. Here the CDR3 reads CASSQRLAGSYYNEQFF. The CDR3 DNA sequence: TGTGCCAGCAGCCAAAGACTAGCGGGATCTTACTACAATGAGCAGTTCTTC.

This clonotype appeared many times. This chain's CDR3 is CASSVWAAGQYNEQFF. Here the CDR3 DNA reads TGTGCCAGCAGCGTGTGGGCCGCCGGACAATACAATGAGCAGTTCTTC. The rearrangement uses TRBV9 and TRBJ2-1; D perhaps matches TRBD1 (5 bases). Germline V CDR1 and CDR2: SGDLS, YYNGEE. V was shortened by 2 bases and J by 4 bases, with 16 bases between the two germline ends. This CDR3 spans 16 amino acids.

V usage is TRBV9 and J usage is TRBJ2-3, with TRBD1 matching 8 bases. Trimming at V came to 2 bases and at J to 0 bases, leaving 5 bases not matched to a gene. The germline V gene encodes CDR1 SGDLS and CDR2 YYNGEE. This CDR3 is built from 16 residues. The CDR3 DNA sequence: TGTGCCAGCAGCGTTAACACAGGGGGTAGCACAGATACGCAGTATTTT. It codes for CASSVNTGGSTDTQYF.

This clonotype was counted ten times or more. The J gene is TRBJ2-2, the V gene TRBV9; 9 nucleotides align to TRBD1. Germline trimming cut 0 bases from V and 6 bases from J; bases unmatched to any gene: 3. The CDR3 has 15 residues. Germline CDR1 is SGDLS and CDR2 is YYNGEE. This CDR3 reads CASSVEGQGAGELFF. The CDR3 coding sequence is TGTGCCAGCAGCGTAGAGGGACAGGGAGCCGGGGAGCTGTTTTTT.

The rearrangement joins TRBV9 to TRBJ2-5, with 10 bases matching TRBD2. CDR3 length: 17 residues. Germline CDR1 is SGDLS and CDR2 is YYNGEE. The V and J ends lost 3 bases and 4 bases, in that order; junction bases with no gene match: 12. The CDR3 loop is CASSAHPAGGGSETQYF. As DNA, the CDR3 is TGTGCCAGCAGCGCTCACCCAGCGGGAGGGGGCTCAGAGACCCAGTACTTC.